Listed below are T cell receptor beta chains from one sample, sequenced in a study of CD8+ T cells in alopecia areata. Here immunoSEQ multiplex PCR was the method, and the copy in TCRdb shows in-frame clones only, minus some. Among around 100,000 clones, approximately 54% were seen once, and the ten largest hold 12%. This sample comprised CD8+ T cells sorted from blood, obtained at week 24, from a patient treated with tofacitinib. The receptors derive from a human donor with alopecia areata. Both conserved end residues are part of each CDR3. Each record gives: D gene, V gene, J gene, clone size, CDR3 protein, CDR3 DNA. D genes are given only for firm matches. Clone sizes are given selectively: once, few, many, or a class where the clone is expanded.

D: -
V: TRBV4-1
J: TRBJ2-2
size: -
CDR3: CASSPTHSGELFF
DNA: TGCGCCAGCAGCCCCACTCATTCCGGGGAGCTGTTTTTT

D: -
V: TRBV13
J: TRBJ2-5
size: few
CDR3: CASSPNGGGGETQYF
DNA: TGTGCCAGCAGCCCAAACGGGGGCGGTGGAGAGACCCAGTACTTC

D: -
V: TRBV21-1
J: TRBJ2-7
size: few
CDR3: CASSKAGRVSWDEQYF
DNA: TGTGCCAGCAGCAAAGCGGGGCGCGTCTCCTGGGACGAGCAGTACTTC

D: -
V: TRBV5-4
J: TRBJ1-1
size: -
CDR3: CASSPGMDTEAFF
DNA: TGTGCCAGCAGTCCAGGTATGGACACTGAAGCTTTCTTT

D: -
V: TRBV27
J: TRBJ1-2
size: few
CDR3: CASSLSGYRGNYGYTF
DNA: TGTGCCAGCAGTTTATCGGGTTACCGGGGTAACTATGGCTACACCTTC

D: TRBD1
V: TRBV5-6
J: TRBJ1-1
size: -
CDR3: CASSLALQGAHTEAFF
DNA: TGTGCCAGCAGCTTGGCTCTACAGGGGGCGCATACTGAAGCTTTCTTT

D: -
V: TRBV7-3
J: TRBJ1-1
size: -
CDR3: CASSLGQNTEAFF
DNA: TGTGCCAGCAGCTTAGGGCAGAACACTGAAGCTTTCTTT

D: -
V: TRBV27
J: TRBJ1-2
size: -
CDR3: CASSFEGHGYTF
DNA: TGTGCCAGCAGTTTCGAGGGTCATGGCTACACCTTC

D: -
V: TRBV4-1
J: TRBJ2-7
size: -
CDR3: CASSPGRETASYEQYF
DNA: TGCGCCAGCAGCCCGGGTCGCGAGACGGCCTCCTACGAGCAGTACTTC

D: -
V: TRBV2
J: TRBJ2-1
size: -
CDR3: CASVRNEQFF
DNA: TGTGCCAGCGTCAGGAATGAGCAGTTCTTC

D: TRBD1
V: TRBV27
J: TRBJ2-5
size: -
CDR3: CASSSTGGAMETQYF
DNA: TGTGCCAGCAGTTCCACAGGGGGCGCGATGGAGACCCAGTACTTC

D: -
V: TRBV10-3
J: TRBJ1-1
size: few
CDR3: CAISESRGALNTEAFF
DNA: TGTGCCATCAGTGAGTCGAGGGGGGCCTTGAACACTGAAGCTTTCTTT

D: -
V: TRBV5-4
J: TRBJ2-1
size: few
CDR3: CASSLFSIARSYNEQFF
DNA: TGTGCCAGCAGCTTATTTTCCATAGCGAGGTCCTACAATGAGCAGTTCTTC

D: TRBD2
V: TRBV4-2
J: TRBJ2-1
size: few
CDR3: CASSLSSASGEYNEQFF
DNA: TGTGCCAGCAGCCTAAGCTCGGCTAGCGGGGAGTACAATGAGCAGTTCTTC

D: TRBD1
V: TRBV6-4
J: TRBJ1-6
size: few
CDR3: CAIKGKTGGIWDSPLHF
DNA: TGTGCCATTAAGGGGAAAACAGGGGGCATTTGGGATTCACCCCTCCACTTT

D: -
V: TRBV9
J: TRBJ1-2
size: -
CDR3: CASSGIYGYTF
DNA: TGTGCCAGCAGCGGGATATATGGCTACACCTTC

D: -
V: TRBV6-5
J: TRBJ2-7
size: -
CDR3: CASSYAETYEQYF
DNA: TGTGCCAGCAGTTACGCAGAGACCTACGAGCAGTACTTC

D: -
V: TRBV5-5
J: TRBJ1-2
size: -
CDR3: CASSPRGVNYGYTF
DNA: TGTGCCAGCAGCCCCCGCGGGGTGAACTATGGCTACACCTTC

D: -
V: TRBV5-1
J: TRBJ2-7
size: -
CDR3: CASSTDGSYEQYF
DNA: TGCGCCAGCAGCACGGACGGTTCCTACGAGCAGTACTTC

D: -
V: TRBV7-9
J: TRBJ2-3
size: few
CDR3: CASSKGTGDTQYF
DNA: TGTGCCAGCAGTAAGGGAACCGGAGATACGCAGTATTTT

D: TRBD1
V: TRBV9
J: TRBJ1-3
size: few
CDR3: CASSVSGQGGMNTIYF
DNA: TGTGCCAGCAGCGTATCCGGACAGGGAGGGATGAACACCATATATTTT

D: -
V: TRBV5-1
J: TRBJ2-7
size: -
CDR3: CASSEAHSYEQYF
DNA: TGCGCCAGCAGCGAAGCGCATTCCTACGAGCAGTACTTC

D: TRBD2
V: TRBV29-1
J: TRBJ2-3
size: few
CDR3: CSVDGGGPVDTQYF
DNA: TGCAGCGTTGACGGCGGGGGGCCTGTCGATACGCAGTATTTT

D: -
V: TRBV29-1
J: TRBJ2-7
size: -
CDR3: CSVEGGQGHSYEQYF
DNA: TGCAGCGTTGAAGGGGGCCAGGGGCACTCCTACGAGCAGTACTTC

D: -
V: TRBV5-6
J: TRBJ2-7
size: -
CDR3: CASSFGYEQYF
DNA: TGTGCCAGCAGCTTTGGATACGAGCAGTACTTC